This T cell receptor beta chain was identified in a study of blood T cell repertoires in COVID-19. The wider study: Acute-phase and convalescent COVID-19 samples originated in the United States, Italy and Spain. PBMCs, B-cell-depleted T cells, or T cells were the source of the cDNA or gDNA that made up the material.

This CDR3 has 15 amino acids. Germline-derived CDR1 and CDR2 are SGHRS and YFSETQ. V lost 0 bases to trimming and J lost 7 bases; unmatched junction nucleotides: 6. As processed by the authors: The authors estimated nucleated cell counts from reference gene primer amplification. Generated by immunoSEQ multiplex PCR, the TCRdb table keeps only in-frame clones and is missing some. That table furnishes V, J and clone size, whereas the DNA furnished D and trimming. The data contain around 37,000 clones, approximately 86% of them singletons. The receptor was isolated from a man aged 45-60 years with active or convalescent COVID-19. Sequences were obtained from peripheral blood. The genes are TRBV5-1 and TRBJ2-1, with TRBD2 identical over 8 bases. CDR3 nucleotides: TGCGCCAGCAGCTTGGGAAGCGGGAGAATGAATGAGCAGTTCTTC. This sequence encodes CASSLGSGRMNEQFF.